This T cell receptor beta chain originates from a study of T cells in Graves' hyperthyroidism and ophthalmopathy. This clonotype showed up many times. RNA transcripts provided the source from which TCR beta CDR3 regions were amplified. The HTBI primer set was used in a first-round RT-PCR of the TCR CDR3. TCRdb processed the multiplex PCR reads anew with MiXCR; each CDR3 protein has one entry. The sample has about 410,000 distinct CDR3 sequences, roughly 15% seen once. V was pared by 1 base and J by 7 bases, with 14 bases between. This CDR3 comprises 16 residues. Germline CDR1 is SGHTA and CDR2 is FQGNSA.

The sequence was collected from a man aged 18 to 30 with Graves' ophthalmopathy. The chain links TRBV7-2 to TRBJ1-6, with D possibly matching TRBD1 (5 bases). Sequencing input: blood. The CDR3 spells CASSLGRGSGNSPLHF. The CDR3 DNA sequence: TGTGCCAGCAGCTTAGGGCGGGGCAGCGGGAATTCACCCCTCCACTTT.